Presented here are 21 T cell receptor beta chains from one specimen sequenced in a study of cytomegalovirus exposure and HLA in healthy donors. Researchers ran the PCR with 60 Vbeta and 13 Jbeta primers. Libraries were prepared by immunoSEQ multiplex PCR; TCRdb keeps only in-frame clonotypes and omits some of them. The sample has fewer than 200,000 clones, nearly 80% seen once. What was sequenced was PBMCs. Receptors were obtained from a man aged 18 to 29 in good health and CMV-seropositive.

The chain employs TRBV4-3 and TRBJ1-3; D uncertain. This CDR3 region has 18 residues. Germline lookup yields CDR1 LGHNA and CDR2 YSLEER. The V and J ends lost 0 bases and 0 bases respectively, with 15 bases between them. The CDR3 DNA sequence: TGCGCCAGCAGCCAAGAATTACGGGGAAAGAACTCTGGAAACACCATATATTTT. Residues: CASSQELRGKNSGNTIYF.

The rearrangement joins TRBV15 to TRBJ2-3; D uncertain. Germline V gene lookup returns CDR1 LNHNV and CDR2 YYDKDF (reference sequence). CDR3 length: 17 amino acids. Trimming stripped 5 bases from V and 0 bases from J, with 18 bases between. The CDR3 is CATSLNWNRASTDTQYF. The CDR3 DNA reads as TGTGCCACCAGCCTAAACTGGAACAGAGCTAGCACAGATACGCAGTATTTT.

This chain uses TRBV27 with TRBJ2-1; D gene uncertain. Trimming stripped 5 bases from V and 0 bases from J, with 11 bases between. This CDR3 has 15 amino acids. CDR1 and CDR2 (germline): MNHEY, SMNVEV (reference sequence). The CDR3 DNA reads as TGTGCCAGCAGTACGACACCCAGCTCCTACAATGAGCAGTTCTTC. This sequence encodes CASSTTPSSYNEQFF.

The chain employs TRBV10-3 and TRBJ2-1; TRBD2 matches 13 bases. The V gene's germline CDR1 is ENHRY and CDR2 SYGVKD. CDR3 length: 19 residues. The J segment lost 3 bases and the V segment lost 3 bases, leaving 11 bases of the junction unmatched. The CDR3 DNA sequence: TGTGCCATCAGTGAAGTTGGGGGGACTAGCGGGAAGATCTACAATGAGCAGTTCTTC. It yields the protein CAISEVGGTSGKIYNEQFF.

The chain couples TRBV19 to TRBJ2-7; D may be TRBD2 (7 bases). CDR3 length: 14 amino acids. The germline V gene has CDR1 LNHDA and CDR2 SQIVND (reference sequence). Trimming removed 6 bases from V and 3 bases from J, with 15 bases in between. In DNA, the CDR3 is TGTGCCAGTAGCAGCGGGACGGGACACTACGAGCAGTACTTC. This encodes CASSSGTGHYEQYF.

V gene TRBV29-1 combines with J gene TRBJ2-1; 8 nucleotides agree with TRBD1. V dropped 7 bases and J dropped 4; count of bases not matched to a gene: 3. Germline CDR1 reads SQVTM; CDR2 reads ANQGSEA. This CDR3 is 12 amino acids long. CDR3 in DNA: TGCAGCGCTAGGACAGGGTACAATGAGCAGTTCTTC. Amino acid sequence: CSARTGYNEQFF.

This chain links TRBV6-1 with TRBJ1-2; D is unresolved. Trimming cost V 7 bases and J 4 bases, with 13 bases left between them. The CDR3 runs to 13 residues. CDR1 is MNHNS and CDR2 is SASEGT in the germline V gene. The CDR3 loop reads CASTPTGGYGYTF. DNA for the CDR3: TGTGCCAGCACTCCCACGGGAGGCTATGGCTACACCTTC.

The chain's CDR3 is CASSQDLAGAYNEQFF. The DNA for the CDR3 is TGCGCCAGCAGCCAAGATCTTGCGGGGGCGTACAATGAGCAGTTCTTC. This chain connects TRBV4-1 to TRBJ2-1; D might be TRBD2 (7 bases). CDR1 MGHRA and CDR2 YSYEKL come from the germline V gene. CDR3 size: 16 residues. Trimming stripped 0 bases from V and 4 bases from J, with 13 bases between.

The chain employs TRBV19 and TRBJ2-7; 8 bases align to TRBD2. The CDR3 covers 15 residues. Germline trimming cut 3 bases from V and 4 bases from J; bases unmatched to any gene: 8. Germline CDR1 and CDR2: LNHDA and SQIVND (reference sequence). The CDR3 protein is CASSIGGRTEYEQYF. Here the CDR3 DNA reads TGTGCCAGTAGTATCGGCGGGAGGACGGAGTACGAGCAGTACTTC.

The chain links TRBV11-3 to TRBJ1-6; no reliable D call. V was trimmed by 6 bases and J by 8 bases, leaving 17 bases between them. Germline CDR1 is SGHNT and CDR2 is YENEEA. This CDR3 contains 15 residues. The CDR3 region is CASSQQSRLDSPLHF. For the CDR3, the DNA is TGTGCCAGCAGTCAACAAAGTCGCTTGGATTCACCCCTCCACTTT. Together with reference TRBV11-3 and TRBJ1-6, the CDR3 gives the full variable domain: EAGVVQSPRYKIIEKKQPVAFWCNPISGHNTLYWYLQNLGQGPELLIRYENEEAVDDSQLPKDRFSAERLKGVDSTLKIQPAELGDSAVYLCASSQQSRLDSPLHFGNGTRLTVT.

The gene calls are TRBV19 and TRBJ2-1, with 12 positions matching TRBD2. The junction had 8 bases not matched to a gene; V was cut back by 3 bases and J by 8 bases. The length of the CDR3 is 16 residues. Germline CDR1 and CDR2: LNHDA and SQIVND (reference sequence). The CDR3 nucleotides read TGTGCCAGTAGTATCCCCGTCGCTAGCGGGAGGGATGAGCAGTTCTTC. This translates into CASSIPVASGRDEQFF.

J is TRBJ1-6 and V is TRBV7-7; maybe TRBD1 (5 bases). This CDR3 contains 13 residues. Germline V lookup: CDR1 SSHAT, CDR2 FNYEAQ (reference sequence). V lost 6 bases and J 3 bases, leaving 6 bases between the germline ends. This chain's CDR3 is CASRTVYNSPLHF. For the CDR3, the DNA is TGTGCCAGCAGGACAGTCTATAATTCACCCCTCCACTTT.

The J gene is TRBJ2-3, the V gene TRBV10-3; 9 bases match TRBD1. Losses at the gene ends were 5 bases for V and 2 bases for J; bases not matched to a gene: 8. Germline values: CDR1 ENHRY, CDR2 SYGVKD. CDR3 size: 16 residues. The CDR3 here is CAISNTGGSTTDTQYF. The CDR3 nucleotides read TGTGCCATCAGTAATACAGGGGGCTCCACCACAGATACGCAGTATTTT.

This chain connects TRBV16 to TRBJ1-6, with 8 bases aligning to TRBD1. The CDR3 length is 14 residues. Germline CDR1 KGHSY, CDR2 FQNENV. V was pared by 2 bases and J by 8 bases, with 2 bases of the junction left unmatched. CDR3 in DNA: TGTGCCAGCAGCCAACGGACAGGGTATTCACCCCTCCACTTT. It is translated as CASSQRTGYSPLHF.

The chain couples TRBV9 to TRBJ1-2, with 9 nucleotides matching TRBD1. V gave up 3 bases and J gave up 4 bases; unmatched junction bases: 4. The CDR3 runs 14 residues. The V gene's germline CDR1 is SGDLS and CDR2 YYNGEE. CDR3 protein: CASSEGTGRYGYTF. The CDR3 nucleotides read TGTGCCAGCAGCGAGGGGACAGGGCGCTATGGCTACACCTTC.

The chain couples TRBV5-1 to TRBJ2-2; D may be TRBD1 (6 bases). V lost 5 bases and J lost 4, with 18 bases in between. Per germline, CDR1 SGHRS and CDR2 YFSETQ. The CDR3 has 16 residues. DNA of the CDR3: TGCGCCAGCAGTGATCCGGGACAAACGGCCACCGGGGAGCTGTTTTTT. Protein: CASSDPGQTATGELFF. The full variable domain, in which reference TRBV5-1 and TRBJ2-2 provide the parts outside the CDR3, is KAGVTQTPRYLIKTRGQQVTLSCSPISGHRSVSWYQQTPGQGLQFLFEYFSETQRNKGNFPGRFSGRQFSNSRSEMNVSTLELGDSALYLCASSDPGQTATGELFFGEGSRLTVL.

The genes are TRBV5-1 and TRBJ2-1; 11 nucleotides align to TRBD1. Trimming at V came to 3 bases and at J to 8 bases, leaving 7 bases not matched to a gene. Germline V gene lookup returns CDR1 SGHRS and CDR2 YFSETQ. The CDR3 length is 15 residues. Written as DNA, the CDR3 is TGCGCCAGCAGCTCCGGGACAGGGGGTCGGTATGAGCAGTTCTTC. It encodes CASSSGTGGRYEQFF.

The chain uses TRBV6-1 and TRBJ1-5, with TRBD1 identical over 7 bases. The CDR3 is made up of 15 amino acids. The V gene's germline CDR1 is MNHNS and CDR2 SASEGT. V lost 6 bases and J lost 6; bases outside the gene matches: 11. CDR3 DNA sequence: TGTGCCAGCAGCAAGGACAGGTCAGAGGCTCAGCCCCAGCATTTT. Protein: CASSKDRSEAQPQHF.

This clone turned up a few times. The rearrangement joins TRBV10-3 to TRBJ1-3, with D perhaps TRBD1 (5 bases). Trimming took off 4 bases at V and 0 bases at J, with 7 bases between the two ends. The V gene's germline CDR1 is ENHRY and CDR2 SYGVKD. CDR3 length equals 14 residues. CDR3: CAISGRGSGNTIYF. The CDR3, as DNA: TGTGCCATCAGTGGAAGGGGCTCTGGAAACACCATATATTTT.

The chain couples TRBV27 to TRBJ2-1; a weak D match, TRBD2 (6 bases). The germline V and J ends were trimmed by 2 bases and 6 bases, with 14 bases remaining between them. CDR1 is MNHEY and CDR2 is SMNVEV in the germline V gene (reference sequence). This CDR3 comprises 15 residues. The CDR3 DNA reads TGTGCCAGCAGTTTAGCGGGATCGTTCTTCAATGAGCAGTTCTTC. It specifies CASSLAGSFFNEQFF.

CDR3 nucleotide sequence: TGTGCCAGTAGTATTTCAAGGGGGTACTACAATGAGCAGTTCTTC. It codes for CASSISRGYYNEQFF. The chain combines TRBV19 with TRBJ2-1; D may be TRBD1 (6 bases). There are 15 residues in the CDR3. CDR1 LNHDA and CDR2 SQIVND come from the germline V gene (reference sequence). Between the trimmed V and J ends, which lost 3 bases and 3 bases, there was a span of 12 bases. Looking up the rest from reference TRBV19 and TRBJ2-1 gives the full variable domain: DGGITQSPKYLFRKEGQNVTLSCEQNLNHDAMYWYRQDPGQGLRLIYYSQIVNDFQKGDIAEGYSVSREKKESFPLTVTSAQKNPTAFYLCASSISRGYYNEQFFGPGTRLTVL.